The source of this T cell receptor beta chain is a study of identical twins (dated by TCRdb to 2015 to 2016). Context from the whole study: The study deep-sequenced TCR alpha and beta repertoires from monozygotic twins, unrelated adults of various ages and cord blood to test whether fetal clonotypes persist. To rule out contamination, replicate twin experiments were performed at different times with different library preparation protocols.

This clonotype appeared many times. The antigen it recognizes is unknown. Nothing much larger sits one base from this clone, and base qualities are not available. Libraries were constructed by 5' RACE. Instrument used: Illumina HiSeq 2000. Template switching added a universal primer binding site, and the final cDNA carried a unique molecular identifier that allowed TCR cDNA molecules to be counted accurately. Specific primers in the conserved constant-segment region were used to synthesize first-strand cDNA for the TCR alpha and beta chains. To control for contamination, each cDNA library was double barcoded with a SMART-Mk sample barcode plus Illumina barcodes. TruSeq adapter sequences along with Illumina sample barcodes were introduced in two successive PCR steps. TCR alpha and beta cDNA libraries were sequenced on the Illumina HiSeq platform with custom primers. Under the source paper's analysis protocol: MiGEC was used to process raw reads and extract unique molecular identifiers, and MiXCR was used to find CDR3 positions. For each individual, recombination models were inferred using an EM algorithm with the repgenHMM and IGoR tools. The analysis of shared clonotypes was done with the tcR package in R, with sharing normalized by the product of cloneset sizes. Out-of-frame nonproductive sequences were analyzed to study raw recombination free of thymic and clonal selection effects. TCRdb applied fastp at Q25 and MiXCR to the public reads, then kept only in-frame beta chains. CDR3 protein duplicates are merged, each entry listing the most common genes and DNA. TCRdb's processing, not the authors' own work, is the source of the V and J calls. Recorded for this sample are roughly 690,000 distinct CDR3 sequences; around 6% of them occurred a single time. The top ten hold about 1.8% of the sample.

Every donor in the study was a healthy Caucasian. The researchers also sequenced three unrelated adults who were not twins: a male aged 18 to 30, a male aged 50 to 60, and a female aged 50 to 60. Using Miltenyi CD45RO+ enrichment and human naive T-cell isolation kits, memory (CD45RO+) and naive T cells were isolated from PBMC. Summary of the overall study and its limitations: Fewer insertions were carried by abundant cord blood beta clonotypes, a similar but weaker trend appeared in young adult naive repertoires, and no such trend appeared in memory repertoires. A weaker excess of twin sharing was found in beta out-of-frame sequences because the signal-to-noise ratio was lowered by fewer shared sequences. In monozygotic twins, out-of-frame TCR alpha sharing was systematically underestimated by recombination models, although the models agreed with sharing between unrelated individuals. Invariant T cells such as MAIT and iNKT could partly confound zero-insertion analyses, though diverse VJ usage argued against this for most clonotypes. Conclusions relied on cross-sectional statistical analysis, since the same donors could not be followed over many years. Compared with coincidental sharing between unrelated individuals, out-of-frame TCR alpha sequences shared between twins had an excess of sequences with low generation probability.

Taken from cysteine to phenylalanine, the CDR3 has 16 residues. Just the 48-base CDR3 DNA is kept, in frame starting at base 1. Trimming leaves V shorter by 4 bases and J shorter by 3 bases, with the junction holding 9 bases beyond the gene matches. The chain is made from TRBV12-3 or TRBV12-4 and TRBJ2-4, and 7 junctional nucleotides match TRBD1. This receptor was obtained from a man aged 18 to 35 in good health. The specimen was naive T cells sorted from blood. What the cell subset or site label conveys for this sample: cells isolated with a human naive T-cell isolation kit. The sequenced DNA: TGTGCCAGCAGTTACCGGGACAGAAAAGGCAAAAACATTCAGTACTTC. Its coded protein is CASSYRDRKGKNIQYF.